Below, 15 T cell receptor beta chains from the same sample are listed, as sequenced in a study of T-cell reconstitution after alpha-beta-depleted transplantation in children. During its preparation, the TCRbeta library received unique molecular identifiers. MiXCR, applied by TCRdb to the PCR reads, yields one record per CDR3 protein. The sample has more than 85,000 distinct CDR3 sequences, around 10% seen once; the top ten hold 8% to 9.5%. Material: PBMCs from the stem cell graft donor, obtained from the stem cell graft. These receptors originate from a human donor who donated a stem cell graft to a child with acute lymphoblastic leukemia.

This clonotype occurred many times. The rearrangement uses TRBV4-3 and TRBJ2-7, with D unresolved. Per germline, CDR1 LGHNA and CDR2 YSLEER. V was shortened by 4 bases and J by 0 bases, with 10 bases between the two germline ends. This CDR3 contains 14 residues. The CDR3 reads CASSPDRDSYEQYF. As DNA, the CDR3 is TGCGCCAGCAGCCCGGATAGGGACTCCTACGAGCAGTACTTC.

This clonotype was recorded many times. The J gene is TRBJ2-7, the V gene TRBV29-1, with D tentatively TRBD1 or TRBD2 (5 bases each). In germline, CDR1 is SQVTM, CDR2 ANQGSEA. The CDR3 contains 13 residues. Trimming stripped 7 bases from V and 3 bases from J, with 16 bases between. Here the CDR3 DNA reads TGCAGCGCCCGGGACGTACTCGTCTACGAGCAGTACTTC. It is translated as CSARDVLVYEQYF.

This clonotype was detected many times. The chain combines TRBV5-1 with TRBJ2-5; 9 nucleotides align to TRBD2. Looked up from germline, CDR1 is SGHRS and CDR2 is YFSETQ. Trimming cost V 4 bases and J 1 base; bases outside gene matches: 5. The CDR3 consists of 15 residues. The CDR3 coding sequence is TGCGCCAGCAGCCGACTAGCGGACCTCCAAGAGACCCAGTACTTC. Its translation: CASSRLADLQETQYF.

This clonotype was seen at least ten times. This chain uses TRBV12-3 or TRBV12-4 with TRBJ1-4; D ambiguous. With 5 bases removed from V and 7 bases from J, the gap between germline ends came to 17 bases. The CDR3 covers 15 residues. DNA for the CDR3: TGTGCCAGCAGTGCCGGGCCGAGGAGGATTGAAAAACTGTTTTTT. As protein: CASSAGPRRIEKLFF.

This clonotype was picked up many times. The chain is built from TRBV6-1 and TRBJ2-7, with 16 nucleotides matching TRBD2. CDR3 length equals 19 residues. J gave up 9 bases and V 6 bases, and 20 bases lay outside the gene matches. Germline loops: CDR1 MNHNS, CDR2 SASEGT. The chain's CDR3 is CASRRIPGLAGGPSTWQYF. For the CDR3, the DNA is TGTGCCAGCAGACGAATTCCGGGACTAGCGGGAGGGCCTTCTACGTGGCAGTACTTC.

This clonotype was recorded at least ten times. CDR3 loop: CASRPLLNTGELFF. In DNA, the CDR3 is TGTGCCAGCAGGCCCCTCTTGAACACCGGGGAGCTGTTTTTT. The rearrangement links TRBV6-2 or TRBV6-3 to TRBJ2-2; no clear D. CDR1 and CDR2 from the germline V gene are MNHEY and SVGEGT. V was cut by 6 bases and J by 1 base, with 9 bases left in between. CDR3 length: 14 residues.

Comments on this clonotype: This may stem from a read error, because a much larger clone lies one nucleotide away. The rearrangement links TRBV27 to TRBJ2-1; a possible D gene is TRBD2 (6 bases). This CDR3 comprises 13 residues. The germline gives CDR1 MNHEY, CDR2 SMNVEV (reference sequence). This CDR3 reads CDSSFGTGLQQFF. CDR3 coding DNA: TGTGACAGCAGTTTCGGGACTGGGTTGCAGCAGTTCTTC.

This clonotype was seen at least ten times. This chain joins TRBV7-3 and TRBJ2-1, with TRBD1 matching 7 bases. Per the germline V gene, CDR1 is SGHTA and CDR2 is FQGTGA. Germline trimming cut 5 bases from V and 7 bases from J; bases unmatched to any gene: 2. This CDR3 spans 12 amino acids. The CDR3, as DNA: TGTGCCAGCAGCCTACAGGGGAATGAGCAGTTCTTC. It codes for CASSLQGNEQFF.

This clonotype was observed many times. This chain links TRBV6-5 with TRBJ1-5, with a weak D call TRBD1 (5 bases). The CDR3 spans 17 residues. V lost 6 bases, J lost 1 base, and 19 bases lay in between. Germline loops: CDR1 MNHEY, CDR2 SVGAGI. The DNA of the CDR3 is TGTGCCAGCAGGTCCAGAGGCAGGGAGGGGAGCAATCAGCCCCAGCATTTT. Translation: CASRSRGREGSNQPQHF.

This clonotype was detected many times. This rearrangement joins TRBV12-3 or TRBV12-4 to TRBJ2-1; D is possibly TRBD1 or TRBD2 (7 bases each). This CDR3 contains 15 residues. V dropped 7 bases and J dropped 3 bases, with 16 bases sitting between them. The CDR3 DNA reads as TGTGCCAGCATCCGCGACAGGGAGGGCTACAATGAGCAGTTCTTC. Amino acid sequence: CASIRDREGYNEQFF.

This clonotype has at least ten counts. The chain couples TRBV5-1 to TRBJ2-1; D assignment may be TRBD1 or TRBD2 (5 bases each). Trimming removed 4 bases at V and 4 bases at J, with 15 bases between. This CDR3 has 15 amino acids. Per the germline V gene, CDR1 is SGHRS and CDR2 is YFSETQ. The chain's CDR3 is CASSLGTDYYNEQFF. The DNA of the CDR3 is TGCGCCAGCAGCCTCGGGACCGACTATTACAATGAGCAGTTCTTC. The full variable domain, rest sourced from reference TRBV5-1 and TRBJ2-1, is KAGVTQTPRYLIKTRGQQVTLSCSPISGHRSVSWYQQTPGQGLQFLFEYFSETQRNKGNFPGRFSGRQFSNSRSEMNVSTLELGDSALYLCASSLGTDYYNEQFFGPGTRLTVL.

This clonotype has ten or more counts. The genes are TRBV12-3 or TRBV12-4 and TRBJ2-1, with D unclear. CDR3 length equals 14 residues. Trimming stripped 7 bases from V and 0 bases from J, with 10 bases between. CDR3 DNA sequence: TGTGCCAGCAACCCAGGCCTCTCCTACAATGAGCAGTTCTTC. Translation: CASNPGLSYNEQFF.

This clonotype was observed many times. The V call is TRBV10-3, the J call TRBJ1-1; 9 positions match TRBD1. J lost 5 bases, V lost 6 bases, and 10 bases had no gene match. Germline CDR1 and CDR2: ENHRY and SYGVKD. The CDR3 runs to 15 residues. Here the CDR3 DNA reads TGTGCCATCAGGGGACAGGGTAGACGGGGGACTGAAGCTTTCTTT. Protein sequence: CAIRGQGRRGTEAFF.

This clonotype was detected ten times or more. The CDR3 DNA reads TGTGCCAGCAGCCGAGGCAGGGGTCTTTTGTACGAGCAGTACTTC. Translating it yields CASSRGRGLLYEQYF. The J gene is TRBJ2-7, the V gene TRBV7-2; perhaps TRBD1 as D (6 bases). V lost 5 bases and J lost 4, with 18 bases in between. Germline CDR1 reads SGHTA; CDR2 reads FQGNSA. CDR3 size: 15 residues.

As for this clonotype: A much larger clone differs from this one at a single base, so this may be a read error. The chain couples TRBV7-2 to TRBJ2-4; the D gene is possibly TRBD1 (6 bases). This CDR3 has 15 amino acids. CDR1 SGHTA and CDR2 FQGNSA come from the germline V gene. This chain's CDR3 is CASSSRQAGKNSQYF. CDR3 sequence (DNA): TGTGCCAGCAGCTCCCGACAGGCCGGCAAAAACAGTCAGTACTTC.